This entry concerns a single T cell receptor (beta chain). The data derive from a study of TIL therapy for anti-PD-1-resistant metastatic lung cancer. Study context: Tumor harvest preceded PD-1/PD-L1 blockade, followed by nivolumab treatment.

The libraries were made with immunoSEQ v3. Data came from immunoSEQ multiplex PCR; TCRdb stores just in-frame clones and leaves some out. There are around 59,000 clones in the sample; under 75% occur only once, and about 6.3% lies in the top ten. The V gene's germline CDR1 is ENHRY and CDR2 SYGVKD. This CDR3 comprises 15 residues. The V gene end was trimmed by 11 bases and the J gene end by 1 base; junction bases not matched to a gene: 12. The time point denotes: pre-treatment sample, taken before nivolumab and TIL therapy. Stage 4 NSCLC adults joined between late 2017 and early 2020. The specimen was blood, collected at baseline. The genes are TRBV10-3 and TRBJ2-7, with 9 nucleotides matching TRBD1. The origin of this receptor is a person between 25 and 80 years old with non-small cell lung cancer. DNA for the CDR3: TGTGCCTCCTCGAAGTGGGACAGGGATTCCTACGAGCAGTACTTC. Its translation is CASSKWDRDSYEQYF.